Sequencing of this TCR beta chain was carried out in a study of blood T cell repertoires in COVID-19. Across the study: Material from acute and convalescent COVID-19 was sourced from the United States, Italy and Spain. From T cells, B-cell-depleted T cells, or PBMCs came the material, which was cDNA or gDNA.

In the source study's methods: Amplification from reference gene primers served as the basis for estimated nucleated cell counts. Sequencing used immunoSEQ multiplex PCR; TCRdb keeps in-frame clones, though not all of them. That table is the source of V, J and clone size, and D and trimming were worked out from the DNA. The sample contains fewer than 200,000 clones, about nine tenths of which appear only once. Germline CDR1 is SEHNR and CDR2 is FQNEAQ (reference sequence). The trim removed 5 bases at V and 4 bases at J, leaving 10 bases unmatched. CDR3 length: 16 residues. The sample taken for sequencing was peripheral blood. The rearrangement joins TRBV7-9 to TRBJ2-1; TRBD1 aligns across 8 bases. This TCR was recovered from a man aged 45-65 years with acute or convalescent COVID-19. CDR3 bases: TGTGCCAGCAGCCCCGCGGGACAGGCGATATACAATGAGCAGTTCTTC. Protein sequence: CASSPAGQAIYNEQFF.